The 21 T cell receptor beta chains below all came from one sample that was sequenced in a study of blood T cell repertoires in COVID-19 (TCRdb year 2020). Libraries were built with the immunoSEQ multiplex PCR assay. TCRdb took over this immuneACCESS table, retaining in-frame rearrangements with V and J assigned. Such tables are incomplete; in checked studies, under half of the missing clones stem from an unresolved V gene, and the remainder is unexplained. The sample profile shows roughly 300,000 clones; about 88% of them were found once. The ten largest clonotypes hold over 1.1% of the sample. Sequencing was done on a sample of peripheral blood. The source is a human donor with COVID-19, enrolled during active disease. The donor label of this sample is uncertain.

The gene calls are TRBV18 and TRBJ2-1; a weak D match, TRBD1 (5 bases). The germline V and J ends were trimmed by 2 bases and 0 bases, with 11 bases remaining between them. Germline CDR1 reads KGHSH; CDR2 reads LQKENI. This CDR3 has 16 residues. The CDR3 reads CASSPLRGTSYNEQFF. Written as DNA, the CDR3 is TGTGCCAGCTCACCATTAAGGGGAACCTCCTACAATGAGCAGTTCTTC.

Here the CDR3 reads CASQGSWNTEAFF. Here the CDR3 DNA reads TGTGCCAGTCAGGGAAGCTGGAACACTGAAGCTTTCTTT. The chain has TRBV19 and TRBJ1-1; TRBD1 might be the D (5 bases). V lost 8 bases and J 1 base, leaving 11 bases between the germline ends. Germline CDR1 and CDR2: LNHDA and SQIVND (reference sequence). CDR3 size: 13 residues.

The chain has TRBV18 and TRBJ2-5, with a tentative D call TRBD1 (6 bases). Trimming cost V 2 bases and J 1 base, with 14 bases left between them. From germline, CDR1 is KGHSH and CDR2 LQKENI. The CDR3 totals 16 residues. The CDR3 coding sequence is TGTGCCAGCTCACCAGGGGGACAAACCCTCCAAGAGACCCAGTACTTC. Its protein product is CASSPGGQTLQETQYF.

The rearrangement joins TRBV9 to TRBJ2-7; the D gene is possibly TRBD1 (5 bases). Germline V lookup: CDR1 SGDLS, CDR2 YYNGEE. The V and J ends lost 4 bases and 5 bases respectively, with 16 bases between them. CDR3 size: 14 residues. CDR3: CASSIGAFRDEQYF. DNA of the CDR3: TGTGCCAGCAGCATCGGCGCATTCAGGGACGAGCAGTACTTC.

V usage is TRBV30 and J usage is TRBJ2-1; weak D call: TRBD2 (7 bases). Germline assignment: CDR1 GTSNPN and CDR2 SVGIG (reference sequence). This CDR3 region has 13 residues. V lost 5 bases to trimming and J lost 6 bases, with 14 bases between them. CDR3 in amino acids: CAWYRGEGNEQFF. The CDR3 DNA follows: TGTGCCTGGTATAGGGGGGAGGGCAATGAGCAGTTCTTC. The entire variable domain, with the rest obtained from reference TRBV30 and TRBJ2-1, is as follows: SQTIHQWPATLVQPVGSPLSLECTVEGTSNPNLYWYRQAAGRGLQLLFYSVGIGQISSEVPQNLSASRPQDRQFILSSKKLLLSDSGFYLCAWYRGEGNEQFFGPGTRLTVL.

The chain links TRBV29-1 to TRBJ1-2, with D possibly being TRBD1 (6 bases). V lost 4 bases to trimming and J lost 2 bases, with 11 bases between them. This CDR3 is built from 13 residues. Germline V gives CDR1 SQVTM, CDR2 ANQGSEA. The CDR3 loop is CSVGAGENYGYTF. CDR3 nucleotide sequence: TGCAGCGTTGGGGCAGGGGAGAACTATGGCTACACCTTC.

This sequence joins TRBV12-3 or TRBV12-4 and TRBJ1-1; perhaps TRBD1 as D (6 bases). This CDR3 region has 13 residues. V was pared by 3 bases and J by 11 bases, with 16 bases between. The CDR3 region is CASSFNREPRAFF. For the CDR3, the DNA is TGTGCCAGCAGTTTTAACAGGGAACCTAGGGCTTTCTTT.

This clone was seen a few times. CDR3 amino acids: CATSDTRPSGQETQYF. CDR3 DNA sequence: TGTGCCACCAGTGATACCCGACCTAGCGGACAAGAGACCCAGTACTTC. The rearrangement links TRBV24-1 to TRBJ2-5; 7 nucleotides match TRBD2. After removal of 3 bases from V and 2 bases from J, the junction contained 8 bases not matched to a gene. Germline V CDR1 and CDR2: KGHDR, SFDVKD. The CDR3 covers 16 residues.

The CDR3 DNA sequence: TGTGCCAGCAGTTATGAGAGGTTCACTGAAGCTTTCTTT. Encoded protein: CASSYERFTEAFF. This sequence joins TRBV6-2 or TRBV6-3 and TRBJ1-1; D call uncertain. Trimming removed 3 bases at V and 4 bases at J, with 9 bases between. The CDR3 is 13 residues long. Germline CDR1 and CDR2: MNHEY and SVGEGT.

The chain employs TRBV12-3 or TRBV12-4 and TRBJ2-3, with 7 positions matching TRBD2. The ends lost 7 bases at V and 6 bases at J; junction bases unmatched: 7. CDR3 length: 13 residues. CDR3 nucleotides: TGTGCCAGCAAGGTTGGGGGGGTTGATACGCAGTATTTT. As protein: CASKVGGVDTQYF.

The rearrangement uses TRBV27 and TRBJ2-1; 7 bases are a match to TRBD2. The germline V gene has CDR1 MNHEY and CDR2 SMNVEV (reference sequence). The CDR3 consists of 15 residues. V shed 2 bases, J shed 9 bases, and the junction held 10 bases outside the gene matches. The CDR3 nucleotides are TGTGCCAGCAGTTTAGGGGGGAGGGCCCCCAGTGAGCAGTTCTTC. This encodes CASSLGGRAPSEQFF.

V gene TRBV5-1 combines with J gene TRBJ2-1, with 13 bases that match TRBD2. This CDR3 spans 16 amino acids. Looked up from germline, CDR1 is SGHRS and CDR2 is YFSETQ. Trimming removed 2 bases from V and 9 bases from J; junction bases left unmatched: 8. The CDR3 here is CASSLRLAGGRGEQFF. DNA of the CDR3: TGCGCCAGCAGCTTACGACTAGCGGGAGGTCGAGGTGAGCAGTTCTTC.

This clone has only one observation. The chain joins TRBV30 to TRBJ1-1; perhaps TRBD1 as D (6 bases). CDR3 length: 12 amino acids. Trimming shortened V by 2 bases and J by 10 bases, and 14 bases separated the two germline ends. Germline assignment: CDR1 GTSNPN and CDR2 SVGIG (reference sequence). Here the CDR3 reads CAWSRSPGVAFF. CDR3 sequence (DNA): TGTGCCTGGAGTAGATCTCCAGGGGTAGCTTTCTTT.

The J gene is TRBJ2-5, the V gene TRBV2; 10 bases agree with TRBD1. This CDR3 region has 14 residues. Trimming cost V 7 bases and J 2 bases; bases outside gene matches: 4. The germline gives CDR1 SNHLY, CDR2 FYNNEI. The CDR3 region has the DNA TGTGCCAGCAAAACGGACAGGGGGCAAGAGACCCAGTACTTC. Protein sequence: CASKTDRGQETQYF.

The gene calls are TRBV19 and TRBJ1-2; 7 bases match TRBD1. Looked up from germline, CDR1 is LNHDA and CDR2 is SQIVND (reference sequence). J gave up 7 bases and V 3 bases, and 5 bases lay outside the gene matches. There are 13 residues in the CDR3. The CDR3 region is CASSIAGGIGYTF. The CDR3 coding sequence is TGTGCCAGTAGTATTGCAGGGGGGATTGGCTACACCTTC.

The chain's CDR3 is CSVLRQAREQFF. The DNA for the CDR3 is TGCAGCGTCCTTCGACAGGCTCGCGAGCAGTTCTTC. V gene TRBV29-1 combines with J gene TRBJ2-1; possibly TRBD1 for D (6 bases). CDR3 size: 12 residues. V dropped 6 bases and J dropped 10 bases, with 16 bases sitting between them. CDR1 SQVTM and CDR2 ANQGSEA come from the germline V gene.

The J gene is TRBJ2-1, the V gene TRBV5-1, with 8 bases identical to TRBD2. CDR3 size: 14 residues. The germline V gene encodes CDR1 SGHRS and CDR2 YFSETQ. The ends lost 4 bases at V and 8 bases at J; junction bases unmatched: 8. The CDR3 here is CASSVGLAIDEQFF. The CDR3 DNA reads as TGCGCCAGCAGCGTAGGACTAGCTATCGATGAGCAGTTCTTC.

The chain uses TRBV10-3 and TRBJ2-7; D is perhaps TRBD2 (6 bases). The CDR3 extends over 12 amino acids. Germline CDR1 reads ENHRY; CDR2 reads SYGVKD. V shed 11 bases and J shed 4 bases, with 15 bases lying between them. The CDR3 loop is CALSEEGYEQYF. The CDR3 DNA follows: TGTGCCTTATCCGAGGAGGGATACGAGCAGTACTTC.

V and J are TRBV19 and TRBJ1-2, with a weak D call TRBD1 (5 bases). The CDR3 length is 13 residues. V dropped 9 bases and J dropped 1 base, with 12 bases sitting between them. The germline V gene encodes CDR1 LNHDA and CDR2 SQIVND (reference sequence). As DNA, the CDR3 is TGTGCCAGCCAAGACAGCCTTAACTATGGCTACACCTTC. This gives the protein CASQDSLNYGYTF.

The rearrangement links TRBV29-1 to TRBJ2-1; 13 nucleotides agree with TRBD2. The ends lost 6 bases at V and 7 bases at J; junction bases unmatched: 3. Germline values: CDR1 SQVTM, CDR2 ANQGSEA. The CDR3 extends over 13 amino acids. The CDR3 DNA follows: TGCAGCGTGAGGACTAGCGGGAGTAATGAGCAGTTCTTC. As protein: CSVRTSGSNEQFF.

CDR3 amino acids: CASSLGAGGRQPQHF. The CDR3 nucleotides read TGTGCCAGCAGCTTGGGGGCAGGGGGTCGTCAGCCCCAGCATTTT. The chain links TRBV5-6 to TRBJ1-5; 7 bases are shared with TRBD1. This CDR3 spans 15 amino acids. V gave up 0 bases and J gave up 6 bases; unmatched junction bases: 6. Germline CDR1 reads SGHDT; CDR2 reads YYEEEE.